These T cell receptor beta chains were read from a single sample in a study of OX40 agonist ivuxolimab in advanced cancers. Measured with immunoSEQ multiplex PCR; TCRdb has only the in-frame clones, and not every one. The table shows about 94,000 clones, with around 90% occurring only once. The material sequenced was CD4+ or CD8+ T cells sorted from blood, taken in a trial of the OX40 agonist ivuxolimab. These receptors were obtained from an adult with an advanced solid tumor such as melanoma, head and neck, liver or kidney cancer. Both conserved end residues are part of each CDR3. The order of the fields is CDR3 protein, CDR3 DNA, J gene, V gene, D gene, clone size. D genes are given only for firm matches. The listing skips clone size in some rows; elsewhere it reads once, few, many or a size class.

CAISDGRGYQETQYF | TGTGCCATCAGTGATGGCAGGGGGTACCAAGAGACCCAGTACTTC | TRBJ2-5 | TRBV10-3 | TRBD1 | .
CASSLGRAGSTDTQYF | TGTGCCAGCAGCTTAGGGAGAGCAGGAAGCACAGATACGCAGTATTTT | TRBJ2-3 | TRBV7-6 | . | .
CASGLVLRTEVYNEQFF | TGTGCTAGTGGTTTGGTACTTAGGACAGAGGTCTACAATGAGCAGTTCTTC | TRBJ2-1 | TRBV12-5 | . | .
CSSSGESTDTQYF | TGCAGCTCTAGCGGGGAAAGCACAGATACGCAGTATTTT | TRBJ2-3 | TRBV29-1 | TRBD2 | .
CASSDLGQMYNSPLHF | TGTGCCAGCAGTGATTTGGGACAGATGTATAATTCACCCCTCCACTTT | TRBJ1-6 | TRBV6-1 | TRBD1 | .
CASSRGTGRNTEAFF | TGTGCCAGCAGCCGGGGGACAGGGCGGAACACTGAAGCTTTCTTT | TRBJ1-1 | TRBV7-9 | TRBD1 | few
CASSEEEGVGDTEAFF | TGCGCCAGCAGTGAGGAGGAGGGCGTAGGGGACACTGAAGCTTTCTTT | TRBJ1-1 | TRBV10-1 | . | .
CASSQDEGRNYGYTF | TGCGCCAGCAGCCAAGATGAGGGCAGAAACTATGGCTACACCTTC | TRBJ1-2 | TRBV4-3 | . | once
CASRPTDTNYGYTF | TGTGCCAGCAGGCCGACAGACACTAACTATGGCTACACCTTC | TRBJ1-2 | TRBV27 | . | .
CASSYGQRYEQYF | TGTGCCAGCAGTTACGGACAGCGTTACGAGCAGTACTTC | TRBJ2-7 | TRBV6-5 | . | .
CATSRETDIWYGYTF | TGTGCCACCAGCAGGGAGACAGACATTTGGTATGGCTACACCTTC | TRBJ1-2 | TRBV15 | . | .
CASSQEGQRGGQETQYF | TGTGCCAGCAGCCAAGAGGGGCAGCGGGGGGGCCAGGAGACCCAGTACTTC | TRBJ2-5 | TRBV4-2 | TRBD2 | .
CASSDGWYQETQYF | TGTGCCAGCAGTGACGGCTGGTACCAAGAGACCCAGTACTTC | TRBJ2-5 | TRBV6-1 | . | .
CASSLAVGGSPLHF | TGCGCCAGCAGCTTGGCCGTGGGGGGCTCACCCCTCCACTTT | TRBJ1-6 | TRBV5-1 | . | .
CAWSVHRTNYGYTF | TGTGCCTGGAGTGTACACAGAACCAACTATGGCTACACCTTC | TRBJ1-2 | TRBV30 | . | .
CASSLERTGNIYGYTF | TGTGCCAGCAGCTTAGAACGGACAGGGAACATCTATGGCTACACCTTC | TRBJ1-2 | TRBV7-9 | TRBD1 | .
CASSEQGDQPQHF | TGTGCCAGCAGTGAGCAGGGTGATCAGCCCCAGCATTTT | TRBJ1-5 | TRBV6-4 | . | .
CASSPYWNRGLSLKFYEQYF | TGTGCCAGCAGCCCGTATTGGAACAGGGGACTTTCCCTTAAATTCTACGAGCAGTACTTC | TRBJ2-7 | TRBV27 | . | .
CASSYRVSYEQYF | TGTGCCAGCAGTTATCGGGTATCCTACGAGCAGTACTTC | TRBJ2-7 | TRBV6-1 | . | .
CASSFRSAANSGNTIYF | TGTGCCAGCAGCTTCAGGTCGGCGGCAAACTCTGGAAACACCATATATTTT | TRBJ1-3 | TRBV7-9 | . | .
CASNPACQGAGGYTF | TGTGCCAGCAACCCAGCCTGCCAGGGGGCTGGAGGCTACACCTTC | TRBJ1-2 | TRBV28 | TRBD1 | .
CASSMCEPLCSNQPQHF | TGTGCCAGTAGTATGTGCGAACCACTGTGTAGCAATCAGCCCCAGCATTTT | TRBJ1-5 | TRBV19 | . | .
CASSLGEQYYGYTF | TGTGCCAGCAGCTTAGGGGAGCAATACTATGGCTACACCTTC | TRBJ1-2 | TRBV7-2 | . | .
CASSAPGTSGGYNEQFF | TGCGCCAGCAGTGCCCCCGGCACTAGCGGGGGGTACAATGAGCAGTTCTTC | TRBJ2-1 | TRBV10-2 | TRBD2 | .
CSVGDNSYGYTF | TGCAGCGTCGGGGACAACTCATATGGCTACACCTTC | TRBJ1-2 | TRBV29-1 | . | .
CASSLVPDSTDTQYF | TGTGCCAGCAGCTTAGTCCCCGACAGCACAGATACGCAGTATTTT | TRBJ2-3 | TRBV7-8 | . | .
CASSEALYGTGYGYTF | TGTGCCAGCAGTGAAGCTCTCTATGGGACAGGCTATGGCTACACCTTC | TRBJ1-2 | TRBV6-1 | TRBD1 | .
CASSHAGGRYEQYF | TGTGCCAGCAGCCATGCAGGGGGTAGGTACGAGCAGTACTTC | TRBJ2-7 | TRBV5-4 | TRBD1 | .
CASSLLPGQGYYEQYF | TGCGCCAGCAGCTTACTACCGGGACAGGGGTACTACGAGCAGTACTTC | TRBJ2-7 | TRBV5-1 | TRBD1 | .
CASSRTVNTEAFF | TGTGCCAGCAGTCGGACTGTGAACACTGAAGCTTTCTTT | TRBJ1-1 | TRBV6-6 | . | few
CASTGTVNQPQHF | TGTGCCAGTACCGGGACGGTTAATCAGCCCCAGCATTTT | TRBJ1-5 | TRBV19 | . | .
CASTPQGLTVREQFF | TGTGCCAGTACCCCACAGGGGCTAACGGTTCGGGAGCAGTTCTTC | TRBJ2-1 | TRBV19 | TRBD1 | .
CASSLRTGGDYEQYF | TGTGCCAGCAGCTTAAGGACAGGGGGGGACTACGAGCAGTACTTC | TRBJ2-7 | TRBV7-6 | TRBD1 | .
CASSPPQGYEQYF | TGTGCCAGCTCACCACCCCAGGGGTACGAGCAGTACTTC | TRBJ2-7 | TRBV18 | . | .
CASSTDTHEQYF | TGTGCCAGCAGTACAGATACCCACGAGCAGTACTTC | TRBJ2-7 | TRBV28 | . | .
CASSQVRNEQFF | TGTGCCAGCAGCCAAGTGAGGAATGAGCAGTTCTTC | TRBJ2-1 | TRBV2 | . | .
CASSKEAGPFFNEQFF | TGTGCCAGCAGCAAAGAAGCAGGGCCATTTTTCAATGAGCAGTTCTTC | TRBJ2-1 | TRBV21-1 | . | once
CASRAPGGNTIYF | TGTGCCAGCAGGGCGCCAGGGGGAAACACCATATATTTT | TRBJ1-3 | TRBV25-1 | . | .
CASSLGYYPTARASSLADTQYF | TGCGCCAGCAGCTTGGGGTACTATCCGACGGCCCGGGCCAGTTCGTTAGCAGATACGCAGTATTTT | TRBJ2-3 | TRBV5-1 | . | .
CASLLGGSTEAFF | TGTGCCAGCCTACTTGGGGGGAGCACTGAAGCTTTCTTT | TRBJ1-1 | TRBV6-1 | . | .
CASSAQSQVSGKLFF | TGTGCCAGCAGCGCACAATCGCAGGTCTCTGGAAAACTGTTTTTT | TRBJ1-4 | TRBV11-2 | . | .
CASSEGDTQYF | TGTGCCAGCAGTGAAGGAGATACGCAGTATTTT | TRBJ2-3 | TRBV6-1 | . | .
CASSQDWGAGRTGELFF | TGTGCCAGCAGCCAAGACTGGGGGGCAGGGAGGACCGGGGAGCTGTTTTTT | TRBJ2-2 | TRBV4-2 | . | .
CASSPPLLAGSQETQYF | TGTGCCAGCAGCCCCCCCCTACTAGCGGGATCCCAAGAGACCCAGTACTTC | TRBJ2-5 | TRBV5-4 | TRBD2 | .
CASSLAGRNEIGYTF | TGTGCCAGCAGCTTAGCGGGGAGGAATGAAATTGGCTACACCTTC | TRBJ1-2 | TRBV7-9 | . | .
CASSYDRGVGYTF | TGTGCCAGCAGTTACGACAGGGGGGTTGGCTACACCTTC | TRBJ1-2 | TRBV6-6 | TRBD1 | .
CASSSTGQKETQYF | TGCGCCAGCAGCAGTACAGGGCAAAAAGAGACCCAGTACTTC | TRBJ2-5 | TRBV5-1 | . | .
CASSSSGSSGNTIYF | TGTGCCAGCAGTTCATCGGGGAGCTCTGGAAACACCATATATTTT | TRBJ1-3 | TRBV27 | . | .